The 3 T cell receptor beta chains listed next were all sequenced from one sample in a study of CD8 T cells in ankylosing spondylitis. General observations from the study: Seven to nine highly homologous variants formed a TCR beta motif that appeared characteristic of ankylosing spondylitis blood.

TCRdb analysed the 5' RACE reads with MiXCR anew, one entry per CDR3 protein. Among about 750,000 distinct CDR3 sequences listed, around a fifth were seen once. Their antigens are not known. Input material: blood, either unsorted or a sorted T cell fraction (not recorded which). The receptors derive from a male donor with ankylosing spondylitis.

The J gene is TRBJ2-7, the V gene TRBV12-3 or TRBV12-4; D may correspond to TRBD1 or TRBD2 (5 bases each). CDR3 size: 16 residues. Trimming removed 5 bases at V and 2 bases at J, with 19 bases between. The CDR3 DNA reads TGTGCCAGCAGTCCCCGGGGCAGCAACCCACCCTACGAGCAGTACTTC. As protein: CASSPRGSNPPYEQYF.

This clonotype was counted a single time. The chain couples TRBV20-1 to TRBJ1-5, with 7 bases identical to TRBD1. Germline V lookup: CDR1 DFQATT, CDR2 SNEGSKA (reference sequence). The CDR3 runs 15 residues. Trimming cost V 5 bases and J 3 bases; bases outside gene matches: 10. CDR3 coding DNA: TGCAGTGCTCGGACAGGATCGAACCCCAATCAGCCCCAGCATTTT. This gives the protein CSARTGSNPNQPQHF.

The chain employs TRBV7-3 and TRBJ2-7, with D perhaps TRBD1 (6 bases). Deletions cut 5 bases from V and 0 bases from J, with 17 bases between. The CDR3 is made up of 16 amino acids. CDR1 and CDR2 from the germline V gene are SGHTA and FQGTGA. CDR3 in DNA: TGTGCCAGCAGCCCCGGGTCAGACAGGAGCTCCTACGAGCAGTACTTC. Protein product: CASSPGSDRSSYEQYF.